One TCR beta chain is described in this entry. Looked up from germline, CDR1 is SNHLY and CDR2 is FYNNEI. V gave up 5 bases and J gave up 6 bases; unmatched junction bases: 8. This CDR3 spans 15 amino acids. These data come from a study of PD-L1 blockade in urothelial cancer. Across the study: Blood underwent analysis 3 weeks (second dose) and 6 weeks after treatment began. Across blood samples, T cells had a median count of about 140,000.

Sequencing was performed with immunoSEQ multiplex PCR; in TCRdb, only in-frame clones are kept and a portion is missing. The repertoire includes under 100,000 clones, nearly 90% of them detected once, and roughly 1.6% sits in the top ten. The time point here: pretreatment peripheral blood. Disease in patients was locally advanced or metastatic urothelial carcinoma. Each patient contributed between 1 and 8 total time points of blood mononuclear cells, pretreatment and during treatment. This TCR derives from a man aged 60 to 75 with urothelial cancer. V is TRBV2 and J is TRBJ2-4, with TRBD2 identical over 9 bases. The sample here was PBMCs, taken around atezolizumab (anti-PD-L1) treatment. This chain's CDR3 is CASSLSSGVGNIQYF. The CDR3 DNA reads TGTGCCAGCAGTCTGTCTAGCGGGGTGGGAAACATTCAGTACTTC.